This T cell receptor beta chain originates from a study of identical twins. MiXCR, run by TCRdb on the 5' RACE reads, gives a single entry per CDR3 protein. The data hold about 210,000 distinct CDR3 sequences, with around 9.6% observed a single time. This CDR3 region has 16 residues. The V gene end was trimmed by 1 base and the J gene end by 8 bases; junction bases not matched to a gene: 8. The clonotype originates from a young woman in good health. Sequencing was carried out using memory (CD45RO+) T cells sorted from blood. The chain couples TRBV12-3 or TRBV12-4 to TRBJ2-1; 10 bases match TRBD2. The CDR3 is CASSLVYSSGSHEQFF. In DNA form, the CDR3 reads TGTGCCAGCAGTTTAGTGTATTCTAGCGGGAGTCATGAGCAGTTCTTC.